These 11 T cell receptor beta chains share one sample of origin, sequenced in a study of shared clonotypes between healthy human individuals. The table came from immunoSEQ multiplex PCR; TCRdb's copy has only in-frame clones and leaves some out. In the table there are roughly 2 million clones, 90% to 97% of which are singletons. Sequenced material: naive CD4+ T cells sorted from blood. The subset denotes: CD45RA+ positively selected. The source of these receptors is a man aged 18 to 35 in good health.

This clone was found once. In DNA, the CDR3 is TGTGCCAGCAATGGGGGAAAGGGCTATGGCTACACCTTC. It specifies CASNGGKGYGYTF. The chain links TRBV25-1 to TRBJ1-2; possibly TRBD1 for D (5 bases). Germline V lookup: CDR1 MGHDK, CDR2 SYGVNS. The CDR3 length is 13 residues. V was trimmed by 7 bases and J by 4 bases, leaving 13 bases between them.

This clone was recorded once. J is TRBJ2-7 and V is TRBV7-2; 7 bases are a match to TRBD1. There are 13 residues in the CDR3. The V gene end was trimmed by 5 bases and the J gene end by 6 bases; junction bases not matched to a gene: 7. Germline V lookup: CDR1 SGHTA, CDR2 FQGNSA. The CDR3 DNA is TGTGCCAGCAGCCGGCTCACAGGGGTCGAGCAGTACTTC. This encodes CASSRLTGVEQYF.

The V gene is TRBV6-4, the J gene TRBJ2-2; D might be TRBD2 (5 bases). Germline CDR1 MRHNA, CDR2 SNTAGT. Trimming removed 6 bases from V and 4 bases from J, with 27 bases in between. The CDR3 is made up of 19 amino acids. Here the CDR3 reads CASRDGSGRVDQITGELFF. CDR3 in DNA: TGTGCCAGCAGGGACGGCTCGGGAAGGGTCGACCAGATCACCGGGGAGCTGTTTTTT.

This clone was counted a single time. This chain links TRBV12-5 with TRBJ2-1; possibly TRBD1 or TRBD2 for D (6 bases each). The V end was cut by 0 bases, the J end by 2 bases, with 20 bases between. The CDR3 loop spans 19 amino acids. CDR1 is LGHNT, CDR2 FRNRAP, per germline. The CDR3 is CASGLVLIEGGGPYNEQFF. The CDR3 bases are TGTGCTAGTGGTTTGGTATTAATAGAAGGGGGAGGTCCCTACAATGAGCAGTTCTTC.

A word on this clone: Distinct nucleotide sequences in the sample also encode this CDR3. V is TRBV30 and J is TRBJ2-5; 9 bases are a match to TRBD1. The CDR3 runs to 13 residues. With V trimmed by 4 bases and J by 2 bases, 2 bases remained unmatched. Per the germline V gene, CDR1 is GTSNPN and CDR2 is SVGIG (reference sequence). CDR3 residues: CAWNRGLQETQYF. CDR3 nucleotides: TGTGCCTGGAACAGGGGGCTTCAAGAGACCCAGTACTTC.

The V gene is TRBV6-1, the J gene TRBJ1-1; 9 nucleotides agree with TRBD1. Germline assignment: CDR1 MNHNS and CDR2 SASEGT. V shed 6 bases and J 0 bases; nucleotides not matched to a gene: 2. The CDR3 has 14 residues. The CDR3 is CASRDRGVNTEAFF. The CDR3 region has the DNA TGTGCCAGCAGAGACAGGGGGGTGAACACTGAAGCTTTCTTT.

The chain joins TRBV25-1 to TRBJ1-1; 8 bases align to TRBD1. The germline V gene has CDR1 MGHDK and CDR2 SYGVNS. V was clipped by 4 bases and J by 4 bases; unmatched bases: 5. CDR3 length equals 14 residues. CDR3 sequence: CASSGRGLATEAFF. The CDR3 nucleotides are TGTGCCAGCAGTGGCAGGGGGCTTGCCACTGAAGCTTTCTTT.

This clone was counted a few times. The V call is TRBV10-3, the J call TRBJ1-5, with unresolved D. Germline loops: CDR1 ENHRY, CDR2 SYGVKD. The CDR3 loop spans 13 amino acids. V was trimmed by 7 bases and J by 3 bases, leaving 10 bases between them. The DNA of the CDR3 is TGTGCCATCACCGACGGAAACAATCAGCCCCAGCATTTT. Amino acid sequence: CAITDGNNQPQHF.

The chain combines TRBV11-2 with TRBJ2-1, with D possibly being TRBD2 (5 bases). This CDR3 contains 14 residues. Trimming shortened V by 6 bases and J by 7 bases, and 16 bases separated the two germline ends. The germline V gene has CDR1 SGHAT and CDR2 FQNNGV. The CDR3 spells CASSQPFRGNEQFF. The CDR3, as DNA: TGTGCCAGCAGTCAGCCATTCAGAGGGAATGAGCAGTTCTTC. Full variable domain (outside the CDR3, taken from reference TRBV11-2 and TRBJ2-1): EAGVAQSPRYKIIEKRQSVAFWCNPISGHATLYWYQQILGQGPKLLIQFQNNGVVDDSQLPKDRFSAERLKGVDSTLKIQPAKLEDSAVYLCASSQPFRGNEQFFGPGTRLTVL.

The CDR3 DNA reads as TGTGCCTGGACGGCGCAGAACTATGGCTACACCTTC. As protein: CAWTAQNYGYTF. The chain carries TRBV30 and TRBJ1-2; D gene ambiguous. Germline V lookup: CDR1 GTSNPN, CDR2 SVGIG (reference sequence). Trimming cost V 4 bases and J 2 bases, with 8 bases left between them. The CDR3 has 12 amino acids.

The V and J genes are TRBV19 and TRBJ2-6, with D perhaps matching TRBD1 (5 bases). Germline-derived CDR1 and CDR2 are LNHDA and SQIVND (reference sequence). The CDR3 loop spans 13 amino acids. The germline V and J ends were trimmed by 10 bases and 4 bases, with 11 bases remaining between them. DNA for the CDR3: TGTGCCACCAAGACAGCCGGGGCCAACGTCCTGACTTTC. Protein sequence: CATKTAGANVLTF.